The 10 T cell receptor beta chains reported below all come from one sample, sequenced in a study of T cell clones after liver transplantation. Measured with immunoSEQ multiplex PCR; TCRdb has only the in-frame clones, and not every one. The data contain approximately 71,000 clones, nearly 95% of them seen just once; the ten biggest clones take up 0.85% to 1%. The sequenced sample was CD4+ T cells from blood, obtained 25 months after liver transplant. The receptor set was obtained from a human patient who received a liver transplant. Some T cells may be the graft donor's.

The chain carries TRBV5-1 and TRBJ2-1, with 11 positions matching TRBD2. Trimming took 0 bases from V and 4 from J; bases not matched to a gene: 3. Germline CDR1 is SGHRS and CDR2 is YFSETQ. This CDR3 is 16 amino acids long. This CDR3 is CASSLVLAGEYNEQFF. The CDR3 bases are TGCGCCAGCAGCTTGGTACTAGCGGGAGAGTACAATGAGCAGTTCTTC.

The CDR3 sequence: CASSRERTGSYEQYF. DNA of the CDR3: TGCGCCAGCAGCCGAGAAAGGACGGGCTCCTACGAGCAGTACTTC. J is TRBJ2-7 and V is TRBV4-3; no reliable D call. There are 15 residues in the CDR3. Trimming stripped 4 bases from V and 0 bases from J, with 13 bases between. CDR1 LGHNA and CDR2 YSLEER come from the germline V gene.

In nucleotides, the CDR3 is TGTGCCAGCAGTTACGACACGAACTATGGCTACACCTTC. Translation: CASSYDTNYGYTF. The V gene is TRBV6-5, the J gene TRBJ1-2; D remains unclear. Trimming cost V 2 bases and J 2 bases, with 6 bases left between them. The CDR3 consists of 13 residues. Germline V CDR1 and CDR2: MNHEY, SVGAGI.

This rearrangement joins TRBV15 to TRBJ2-1; D uncertain. The CDR3 has 15 amino acids. Trimming removed 0 bases from V and 5 bases from J, with 11 bases in between. CDR1 and CDR2 from the germline V gene are LNHNV and YYDKDF (reference sequence). CDR3 coding DNA: TGTGCCACCAGCAGAGAGAGAGGCCCCCACAATGAGCAGTTCTTC. It translates to CATSRERGPHNEQFF.

This chain connects TRBV11-2 to TRBJ1-1; the D is unclear. The CDR3 consists of 11 residues. With 0 bases removed from V and 10 bases from J, the gap between germline ends came to 6 bases. Germline assignment: CDR1 SGHAT and CDR2 FQNNGV. The CDR3 DNA is TGTGCCAGCAGCTTAGATTACGTAGCTTTCTTT. Its protein product is CASSLDYVAFF.

The rearrangement links TRBV29-1 to TRBJ2-3; either TRBD1 or TRBD2 may supply D (5 bases each). V was shortened by 8 bases and J by 2 bases, with 17 bases between the two germline ends. CDR1 SQVTM and CDR2 ANQGSEA come from the germline V gene. There are 14 residues in the CDR3. The CDR3 sequence is CSSAGDGTTDTQYF. The CDR3 bases are TGCAGCTCGGCTGGGGACGGAACCACAGATACGCAGTATTTT.

This clone was seen once. The chain couples TRBV28 to TRBJ2-1, with D hard to call. This CDR3 comprises 12 residues. The V gene lost 5 bases and the J gene lost 7 bases, with 9 bases spanning the gap. Germline V lookup: CDR1 MDHEN, CDR2 SYDVKM. The CDR3 loop reads CASSVQINEQFF. The CDR3 DNA sequence: TGTGCCAGCAGTGTGCAGATAAATGAGCAGTTCTTC.

The chain is built from TRBV28 and TRBJ2-7; the match to TRBD2 covers 10 bases. This CDR3 is built from 15 residues. The germline V gene has CDR1 MDHEN and CDR2 SYDVKM. V shed 4 bases, J shed 3 bases, and the junction held 6 bases outside the gene matches. CDR3 bases: TGTGCCAGCAGTTCTCAAGGGACTAGCGACTACGAGCAGTACTTC. This encodes CASSSQGTSDYEQYF.

The CDR3 loop is CASSPTGTVNTGELFF. CDR3 sequence (DNA): TGTGCCAGCAGCCCTACCGGGACGGTGAACACCGGGGAGCTGTTTTTT. V usage is TRBV5-4 and J usage is TRBJ2-2; the D gene could be TRBD1 or TRBD2 (5 bases each). Germline CDR1 reads SGHNT; CDR2 reads YYREEE (reference sequence). The CDR3 is made up of 16 amino acids. V was shortened by 4 bases and J by 1 base, with 14 bases between the two germline ends.

DNA of the CDR3: TGTGCCAGCAGCCCCACGGACAGAAGTAACTATGGCTACACCTTC. Protein sequence: CASSPTDRSNYGYTF. The V call is TRBV28, the J call TRBJ1-2; the D gene is possibly TRBD1 (6 bases). Germline loops: CDR1 MDHEN, CDR2 SYDVKM. CDR3 size: 15 residues. Trimming left V 6 bases short and J 1 base short, with 15 bases between.